This TCR beta chain came from a study of Ad26.COV2.S vaccination and SARS-CoV-2 variants. The study, taken as a whole, reports: Reportedly, after vaccination the spike-specific CD8+ and CD4+ T cell responses displayed substantial breadth. While placebo recipients had lower spike-specific TCR breadth, vaccine recipients had more. The TCR-based breadth and depth measures might underestimate overall T cell responses.

On this clone: Its antigen remains unidentified.

Using immunoSEQ multiplex PCR, the repertoire was profiled, and TCRdb retains in-frame clones only, with some absent. The sample includes some 190,000 clones, 87% of them seen just once. Germline V lookup: CDR1 MNHEY, CDR2 SMNVEV (reference sequence). V lost 2 bases, J lost 11 bases, and 13 bases lay in between. The CDR3 covers 13 residues. This TCR derives from a human donor who had recovered from COVID-19. The V and J genes are TRBV27 and TRBJ2-1, with D unclear. The material sequenced was peripheral blood, taken after recovery from COVID-19. The CDR3 nucleotides are TGTGCCAGCAGTTTAAGTGGCCTATATCAGCAGTTCTTC. Residues: CASSLSGLYQQFF.